The present entry profiles one T cell receptor (beta chain) with its context. Stable Graves' hyperthyroidism meant no ophthalmopathy progression within 18 months. Hyperthyroidism had been newly diagnosed in patients aged 18 to 65, and its duration was under 2 months. Uncontrolled infection, other autoimmune disease, pregnancy and lactation each barred patients from inclusion. This sample was included in a study of T cells in Graves' hyperthyroidism and ophthalmopathy. Whole-study context: The blood sample was taken at first diagnosis, before treatment began.

V was trimmed by 3 bases and J by 6 bases, leaving 8 bases between them. This CDR3 has 11 residues. The germline gives CDR1 DFQATT, CDR2 SNEGSKA (reference sequence). RNA transcripts served as the template for amplifying TCR beta CDR3 regions. TCR CDR3 underwent first-round RT-PCR with the HTBI primer set. TCRdb processed the multiplex PCR reads anew with MiXCR; each CDR3 protein has one entry. The top ten clones hold about a quarter of a sample with a few hundred thousand distinct CDR3 sequences, less than 25% of them seen once. The source is a man aged 18 to 29 with Graves' hyperthyroidism. The specimen sequenced was blood. The V call is TRBV20-1, the J call TRBJ1-1; D is unclear. CDR3 residues: CSASMKAEAFF. DNA for the CDR3: TGCAGTGCTAGCATGAAAGCTGAAGCTTTCTTT.